This is a list of T cell receptor beta chains from one sample in a study of blood T cell repertoires in COVID-19. This table comes from immunoSEQ multiplex PCR, and its TCRdb copy is limited to in-frame clones, with some not included. The data hold about 33,000 clones, with about 88% observed a single time. Sequencing used peripheral blood. These TCRs come from a human donor in a cohort sampled during active COVID-19. The CDR3 runs from the conserved cysteine through the conserved F or W. Each record gives: clone size, CDR3 length, V gene, CDR3 protein. Rows give clone size only sometimes, using once, few, many, or a class for an expanded clone.

>.|15|TRBV18
CASSPDRAGANVLTF
>.|17|TRBV24-1
CATSSGGAGYSNQPQHF
>.|14|TRBV30
CAWSVTGGGNTIYF
>.|17|TRBV11-2
CASSLDQGQGAPYEQYF
>.|14|TRBV6-1
CASSEARANTEAFF
>.|12|TRBV12-3/TRBV12-4
CASSKSRVVVFF
>.|15|TRBV7-2
CASSLAQGGAYEQYF
>.|16|TRBV5-4
CASSSFAGGAGNEQFF
>.|13|TRBV5-1
CASGDRAAKTQYF
>.|14|TRBV7-8
CASNEAGGPGPQYF
>.|15|TRBV10-3
CAISDKRGSTDTQYF
>.|14|TRBV24-1
CATSGSGQHYGYTF
>.|13|TRBV10-1
CASSPGGNTEAFF
>.|15|TRBV28
CASSLWASGGGTQYF
>.|15|TRBV10-3
CAARFEGGPGNEQFF
>.|15|TRBV2
CASSPNSGGAYEQYF
>.|12|TRBV2
CASRGLIYGYTF
>.|15|TRBV7-2
CASSLVGQRNQPQHF
>.|13|TRBV6-6
CASSYWSGNEQFF
>.|13|TRBV6-6
CASAGHAGQPQHF
>.|13|TRBV9
CASSVAFQETQYF
>.|14|TRBV27
CASSFAVNTGELFF
>.|16|TRBV10-3
CAISDGLAGGGDTQYF
>.|13|TRBV6-5
CASRDRSEYGYTF
>.|15|TRBV5-4
CASSPGLAGLSGQFF
>.|14|TRBV5-1
CASSFGTGNYEQYF
>.|11|TRBV6-5
CASSQGAEQYF
>once|18|TRBV19
CASSIDWSGGGSYNEQFF
>.|16|TRBV5-8
CASSLAEGRGYKTQYF
>once|15|TRBV19
CASSIVSGQTYEQYF
>once|15|TRBV10-1
CASSGGQGPQETQYF
>once|15|TRBV6-5
CASSYFFETGETQYF
>once|15|TRBV7-9
CASSPRGVSTDTQYF
>.|15|TRBV7-6
CASSPRGGSYNEQFF